The next 8 T cell receptor beta chains were all read from a single sample in a study of spatial heterogeneity in lung cancer. Time point in this sample: sample taken at primary tumor resection. The antigens for these receptors are not known. Study results and limitations: Expanded alpha and beta TCR counts within tumors tracked tumor mutation counts.

From the 5' RACE reads, TCRdb called clonotypes with MiXCR, one entry per CDR3 protein. The sample consists of approximately 18,000 distinct CDR3 sequences, roughly 10% of them appearing once. This specimen consisted of lung tumor tissue, obtained at surgery. The receptor set was obtained from a female donor with early-stage non-small cell lung cancer.

This clonotype was found many times. With the library built for alpha chains, this beta chain is off target and its frequency is not meaningful. CDR3 region: CASSYGLLSSGNTIYF. CDR3 nucleotides: TGTGCCAGCAGCTACGGGCTCCTGAGCTCTGGAAACACCATATATTTT. The chain joins TRBV3-1 to TRBJ1-3; D is ambiguous. The V end was cut by 5 bases, the J end by 0 bases, with 14 bases between. Germline CDR1 and CDR2: LGHDT and YNNKEL (reference sequence). CDR3 size: 16 residues. Full variable domain (remainder filled in from reference TRBV3-1 and TRBJ1-3): DTAVSQTPKYLVTQMGNDKSIKCEQNLGHDTMYWYKQDSKKFLKIMFSYNNKELIINETVPNRFSPKSPDKAHLNLHINSLELGDSAVYFCASSYGLLSSGNTIYFGEGSWLTVV.

This clonotype was seen at least ten times. The library was designed around alpha chains, so this beta chain is a stray read whose abundance carries little weight. The J gene is TRBJ2-6, the V gene TRBV10-3; TRBD2 matches at 9 bases. The J segment lost 1 base and the V segment lost 5 bases, leaving 9 bases of the junction unmatched. CDR3 length: 18 amino acids. Germline CDR1 ENHRY, CDR2 SYGVKD. The CDR3 loop is CAISSPGLARSGANVLTF. The DNA of the CDR3 is TGTGCCATCAGTTCGCCGGGACTAGCCCGTTCTGGGGCCAACGTCCTGACTTTC.

This clonotype came up many times. This beta chain is an unintended read in a library built for alpha chains; its size means little. DNA of the CDR3: TGTGCCAGCAGCCCCGGGACAGAACGGTGGTATAGCAATCAGCCCCAGCATTTT. It is translated as CASSPGTERWYSNQPQHF. The chain has TRBV7-2 and TRBJ1-5; 7 positions match TRBD1. The CDR3 runs to 18 residues. V gave up 5 bases and J gave up 0 bases; unmatched junction bases: 13. Germline loops: CDR1 SGHTA, CDR2 FQGNSA.

This clonotype was detected a few times. This beta chain slipped into a library made for alpha chains as a stray read, so its size is not meaningful. The gene calls are TRBV10-3 and TRBJ1-2; 9 nucleotides line up with TRBD1. CDR3 length: 15 amino acids. Germline lookup yields CDR1 ENHRY and CDR2 SYGVKD. V lost 10 bases and J lost 2; bases outside the gene matches: 11. As DNA, the CDR3 is TGTGCCACCCTCCGGACAGGGGTCGAGAACTATGGCTACACCTTC. It specifies CATLRTGVENYGYTF.

This clonotype was observed a few times. This beta chain is an off-target read within a library intended for alpha chains, so its frequency means little. V usage is TRBV6-6 and J usage is TRBJ1-6, with D hard to call. The CDR3 contains 15 residues. The V gene lost 5 bases and the J gene lost 10 bases, with 18 bases spanning the gap. Germline CDR1 and CDR2: MNHNY and SVGAGI (reference sequence). CDR3 in amino acids: CASSIKREKNSPLHF. CDR3 DNA sequence: TGTGCCAGCAGTATTAAGAGGGAAAAGAACTCACCCCTCCACTTT.

Ten or more counts support this clonotype. This beta chain was picked up by a library intended for alpha chains and is off target, so its count carries little meaning. The V gene is TRBV29-1, the J gene TRBJ1-1; D is unresolved. Germline-derived CDR1 and CDR2 are SQVTM and ANQGSEA. The ends were cut back, 7 bases at V and 2 bases at J, with 14 bases in the middle. The CDR3 extends over 13 amino acids. The CDR3 sequence is CSGWRAANTEAFF. The CDR3 region has the DNA TGCAGCGGATGGCGGGCGGCTAACACTGAAGCTTTCTTT.

Of note for this clonotype: At one boundary the junction diverges from the germline segment, which might be a read error. Being off target in a library aimed at alpha chains, this beta chain has a size of little meaning. V usage is TRBV2 and J usage is TRBJ1-1; D might be TRBD1 (6 bases). Germline V lookup: CDR1 SNHLY, CDR2 FYNNEI. The CDR3 length is 14 residues. CDR3 DNA: TGTGCCAGCAGTGCGGGACAAATGAACACTGAAGCTTCCTTT. Translation gives CASSAGQMNTEASF.

This clonotype was found a few times. Little can be read into the size of this beta chain, an off-target read in a library designed for alpha chains. The J gene is TRBJ1-2, the V gene TRBV3-1, with 9 positions matching TRBD1. This CDR3 comprises 16 residues. The V and J ends lost 5 bases and 1 base, in that order; junction bases with no gene match: 8. The germline V gene has CDR1 LGHDT and CDR2 YNNKEL (reference sequence). The CDR3 loop reads CASSERDREDNYGYTF. CDR3 nucleotide sequence: TGTGCCAGCAGCGAACGGGACAGGGAGGATAACTATGGCTACACCTTC.